The clone carrying this T cell receptor beta chain was observed many times. TCRdb fed the 5' RACE reads into MiXCR, producing one record per CDR3 protein. The profile shows over 25,000 distinct CDR3 sequences, about 28% of them singletons. Trimming left V 3 bases short and J 12 bases short, with 15 bases between. Looked up from germline, CDR1 is SGHAT and CDR2 is FQNNGV. There are 13 residues in the CDR3. The sequencing sample was made of naive CD4+ T cells sorted from a lymph node. Subset meaning: naive CD4+ T cells, CD4+CD45RA+CD25-. This chain links TRBV11-2 with TRBJ2-1, with D unresolved. The receptor was isolated from a female donor with breast cancer. CDR3 sequence reads: CASSFSQTLGQFF. As DNA, the CDR3 is TGTGCCAGCAGCTTTTCCCAGACCTTGGGGCAGTTCTTC.